Sequencing of this TCR beta chain was carried out in a study of T cell repertoires in cytomegalovirus infection. About the research overall: Both CMV infection and a matching HLA type were indicated by public TCR beta signatures.

On this clonotype itself: The antigen is not known.

V shed 5 bases, J shed 2 bases, and the junction held 11 bases outside the gene matches. Germline-derived CDR1 and CDR2 are MNHEY and SVGAGI. The CDR3 is 16 residues long. The study, taken as a whole, reports: HLA-C-restricted, CMV-specific TCR beta clonotypes were dominant ex vivo. Adding up the frequency of public TCR beta families identified people who carried CMV plus the relevant HLA.

TCRdb processed the reads anew with MiXCR; each CDR3 protein has one entry. The sample includes about 490,000 distinct CDR3 sequences, 26% of them seen just once. Sequencing was done on a sample of PBMCs. This receptor was taken from a human donor in good health (CMV status not recorded). Some clones in this sample may be carry-over from other donors' samples. This chain links TRBV6-5 with TRBJ2-7; TRBD1 matches 8 bases. Here the CDR3 reads CASSHTQGAFAYEQYF. DNA for the CDR3: TGTGCCAGCAGTCATACGCAGGGGGCCTTTGCCTACGAGCAGTACTTC.